This T cell receptor (beta chain) was retrieved from a study of blood T cells in healthy people across ages. Germline V gene lookup returns CDR1 SGHTA and CDR2 FQGNSA. Germline trimming cut 4 bases from V and 4 bases from J; bases unmatched to any gene: 11. This CDR3 spans 17 amino acids. RNA extraction gave at least 5 micrograms of total RNA per sample. It was with a sample-barcoded 5' primer and a J-beta primer mix that a second PCR of roughly 7 to 12 cycles was run. A single record per CDR3 protein comes from TCRdb applying MiXCR to the 5' RACE reads. The repertoire consists of roughly 830,000 distinct CDR3 sequences, with less than 80% occurring once and the leading ten covering 25% to 30%.

The chain uses TRBV7-2 and TRBJ2-3; TRBD1 agrees at 10 bases. The receptor comes from a man aged 30 to 45 in good health. The sample consisted of blood. Written as DNA, the CDR3 is TGTGCCAGCAGCTCGGGCCTTGGGACAGGGGTGGCAGATACGCAGTATTTT. Translating gives CASSSGLGTGVADTQYF.